These T cell receptor beta chains were read from a single sample in a study of blood T cell repertoires in COVID-19. Clones were read by immunoSEQ multiplex PCR, and TCRdb kept only the in-frame ones, dropping some. In the table there are some 200,000 clones, under 90% of which are singletons. The sample consisted of peripheral blood. All receptors derive from an elderly woman with active or convalescent COVID-19. Each CDR3 is given with its conserved first and last residue. Fields, in order: clone size, D gene, V gene, J gene, CDR3 protein, CDR3 DNA. A D gene is named only where the DNA matches it firmly. Only some rows state a clone size, as once, few, many or a class for expanded clones.

once	TRBD2	TRBV7-2	TRBJ2-7	CASSRGGGAYEQYF	TGTGCCAGCAGCCGGGGCGGGGGGGCCTACGAGCAGTACTTC
few	.	TRBV13	TRBJ2-3	CASSSTRDTYTQYF	TGTGCCAGCAGCTCTACTCGGGACACCTATACGCAGTATTTT
.	TRBD1	TRBV18	TRBJ1-1	CASSADRELVEAFF	TGTGCCAGCTCGGCGGACAGGGAATTAGTTGAAGCTTTCTTT
.	.	TRBV4-1	TRBJ2-7	CASSRGNSYEQYF	TGCGCCAGCAGCCGAGGTAACTCCTACGAGCAGTACTTC
.	.	TRBV10-3	TRBJ1-1	CAISSGSEGNTEAFF	TGTGCCATCAGTTCGGGTTCAGAGGGGAACACTGAAGCTTTCTTT
.	.	TRBV5-1	TRBJ2-7	CASSLVRGAYEQYF	TGCGCCAGCAGCTTGGTCAGGGGCGCCTACGAGCAGTACTTC
.	.	TRBV5-1	TRBJ1-1	CASSLAGMNTEAFF	TGCGCCAGCAGCTTGGCAGGTATGAACACTGAAGCTTTCTTT
once	.	TRBV5-4	TRBJ2-3	CASSSLGGGLSDTQYF	TGTGCCAGCAGCTCCCTGGGGGGGGGCCTGTCAGATACGCAGTATTTT
once	.	TRBV28	TRBJ1-2	CASSGLGAGYGYTF	TGTGCCAGCAGTGGGCTGGGGGCAGGCTATGGCTACACCTTC
.	.	TRBV7-8	TRBJ1-4	CASSPGVVYATNEKLFF	TGTGCCAGCAGCCCCGGGGTCGTATATGCAACTAATGAAAAACTGTTTTTT
.	TRBD1	TRBV11-3	TRBJ1-6	CASSRRSGQVYNSPLHF	TGTGCCAGCAGCCGCAGATCGGGACAGGTTTATAATTCACCCCTCCACTTT
.	.	TRBV1	TRBJ1-6	CTSSQDRQGTSIYNSPLHF	TGCACCAGCAGCCAAGATCGCCAAGGGACAAGCATCTATAATTCACCCCTCCACTTT
.	.	TRBV12-1	TRBJ2-3	CASSSGPGQDTQYF	TGTGCCAGCAGCTCAGGCCCCGGTCAAGATACGCAGTATTTT
.	.	TRBV10-3	TRBJ2-3	CAISVGQADTQYF	TGTGCCATCAGTGTGGGGCAGGCAGATACGCAGTATTTT
once	.	TRBV7-2	TRBJ2-7	CASSFSSHSGEQYF	TGTGCCAGCAGCTTCTCGAGCCATTCGGGGGAGCAGTACTTC
.	.	TRBV29-1	TRBJ2-3	CSVGAKNTDTQYF	TGCAGCGTTGGTGCGAAAAACACAGATACGCAGTATTTT
once	.	TRBV4-3	TRBJ2-1	CASSQDGRYNEQFF	TGCGCCAGCAGCCAAGATGGGAGGTACAATGAGCAGTTCTTC
.	.	TRBV12-3/TRBV12-4	TRBJ1-1	CASSLQQGKAFF	TGTGCCAGCAGTCTGCAACAGGGTAAAGCTTTCTTT
.	TRBD1	TRBV19	TRBJ1-2	CASSIGTGIKGYTF	TGTGCCAGTAGTATCGGGACAGGGATTAAGGGCTACACCTTC
.	TRBD2	TRBV7-2	TRBJ2-7	CASSRGLAGAGWEQYF	TGTGCCAGCAGCCGCGGACTAGCGGGAGCGGGGTGGGAGCAGTACTTC
.	TRBD1	TRBV5-4	TRBJ1-1	CASSVDRGEAFF	TGTGCCAGCAGTGTAGACAGGGGTGAAGCTTTCTTT
.	TRBD2	TRBV18	TRBJ2-2	CASSPPSGGTGELFF	TGTGCCAGCTCACCACCGTCGGGAGGCACCGGGGAGCTGTTTTTT
.	.	TRBV25-1	TRBJ2-7	CASSKSGTGGYEQYF	TGTGCCAGCAGTAAGAGCGGGACAGGAGGCTACGAGCAGTACTTC
.	TRBD1	TRBV28	TRBJ1-6	CASSLMGQTNSPLHF	TGTGCCAGCAGTCTCATGGGACAGACTAATTCACCCCTCCACTTT
.	TRBD2	TRBV5-1	TRBJ2-7	CASSLLAGEGTEQYF	TGCGCCAGCAGCTTACTAGCGGGAGAGGGGACCGAGCAGTACTTC
.	TRBD1	TRBV7-2	TRBJ1-2	CASSLRDRGSNTF	TGTGCCAGCAGCTTAAGGGACAGGGGCTCGAACACCTTC
.	TRBD2	TRBV7-9	TRBJ2-1	CASSRSGRDEQFF	TGTGCCAGCAGCAGGAGCGGGAGAGATGAGCAGTTCTTC
.	TRBD2	TRBV4-3	TRBJ2-7	CASSQVGGSGYEQYF	TGCGCCAGCAGCCAAGTTGGCGGGAGTGGGTACGAGCAGTACTTC
.	.	TRBV30	TRBJ2-7	CAWSALNPGAFKGYF	TGTGCCTGGAGTGCACTGAACCCGGGAGCTTTTAAAGGTTACTTC
few	.	TRBV11-2	TRBJ1-2	CASSLETGNYGYTF	TGTGCCAGCAGCTTAGAAACAGGGAACTATGGCTACACCTTC
.	TRBD1	TRBV5-4	TRBJ1-2	CASSPSDRVDGYTF	TGTGCCAGCAGCCCCTCGGACAGGGTCGATGGCTACACCTTC
few	.	TRBV7-2	TRBJ1-3	CASSLGPNTGNTIYF	TGTGCCAGCAGCTTAGGGCCAAACACGGGAAACACCATATATTTT
.	.	TRBV19	TRBJ1-3	CASSNQILNSGNTIYF	TGTGCCAGTAGTAATCAGATACTAAACTCTGGAAACACCATATATTTT
.	TRBD2	TRBV7-2	TRBJ2-1	CASSPSQRAGRNEQFF	TGTGCCAGCAGCCCGAGCCAGCGGGCCGGGAGGAATGAGCAGTTCTTC
.	.	TRBV5-1	TRBJ1-1	CASSFDQGSEAFF	TGCGCCAGCAGCTTTGACCAGGGGTCTGAAGCTTTCTTT
many	.	TRBV27	TRBJ2-1	CASGLRGSGNEQFF	TGTGCCAGCGGCCTCCGGGGTTCGGGCAATGAGCAGTTCTTC
.	.	TRBV6-2/TRBV6-3	TRBJ1-6	CASSHYTDGLSSYNSPLHF	TGTGCCAGCAGCCACTATACCGACGGACTGAGCTCCTATAATTCACCCCTCCACTTT
.	.	TRBV28	TRBJ1-6	CASSLYGGTNSPLHF	TGTGCCAGCAGTTTGTACGGGGGAACTAATTCACCCCTCCACTTT
.	TRBD2	TRBV9	TRBJ2-1	CASSLSGARSYNEQFF	TGTGCCAGCAGCCTTAGCGGGGCCCGCTCCTACAATGAGCAGTTCTTC
.	TRBD1	TRBV27	TRBJ1-1	CASSSTGGNTEAFF	TGTGCCAGCAGTTCGACAGGGGGAAACACTGAAGCTTTCTTT
.	.	TRBV5-1	TRBJ2-7	CASSLVAGSSEQYF	TGCGCCAGCAGCTTGGTGGCAGGGTCGTCCGAGCAGTACTTC
few	TRBD1	TRBV19	TRBJ1-5	CASKARGLNQPQHF	TGTGCCAGTAAGGCCAGGGGGTTGAATCAGCCCCAGCATTTT
few	TRBD1	TRBV19	TRBJ2-3	CASTPSPGGKTDTQYF	TGTGCCAGTACCCCGAGCCCAGGGGGCAAGACAGATACGCAGTATTTT
.	.	TRBV5-1	TRBJ1-2	CASSLGQLYGYTF	TGCGCCAGCAGCTTAGGACAGCTCTATGGCTACACCTTC
.	.	TRBV4-1	TRBJ2-1	CASSQGQEYNEQFF	TGCGCCAGCAGCCAAGGACAGGAATACAATGAGCAATTCTTC
once	.	TRBV6-2/TRBV6-3	TRBJ2-2	CASSRLLNTGELFF	TGTGCCAGCAGCCGACTACTGAACACCGGGGAGCTGTTTTTT
few	TRBD1	TRBV28	TRBJ2-7	CASRLNRGSYEQYF	TGTGCCAGCAGACTTAACAGGGGTTCGTACGAGCAGTACTTC
.	TRBD2	TRBV4-1	TRBJ2-3	CASSQEASGSFTDTQYF	TGCGCCAGCAGCCAAGAGGCTAGCGGGAGTTTCACAGATACGCAGTATTTT
.	.	TRBV18	TRBJ2-5	CASSPAYQETQYF	TGTGCCAGCTCACCAGCGTACCAAGAGACCCAGTACTTC
.	.	TRBV7-3	TRBJ2-2	CASSPTVNTGELFF	TGTGCCAGCAGCCCGACAGTGAACACCGGGGAGCTGTTTTTT
.	.	TRBV6-5	TRBJ1-1	CASSLTQGATEAFF	TGTGCCAGCAGTTTAACACAGGGTGCGACTGAAGCTTTCTTT
few	TRBD2	TRBV11-3	TRBJ2-7	CASSPKARGVSYEQYF	TGTGCCAGCAGCCCAAAAGCGCGGGGGGTAAGCTACGAGCAGTACTTC
.	TRBD1	TRBV18	TRBJ1-5	CASSPQTGGRQPQHF	TGTGCCAGCTCACCGCAAACAGGGGGCAGGCAGCCCCAGCATTTT
.	.	TRBV7-9	TRBJ1-5	CASSARQSNQPQHF	TGTGCCAGCAGCGCCCGACAGAGCAATCAGCCCCAGCATTTT
.	.	TRBV5-1	TRBJ2-1	CASSLVQESLSYNEQFF	TGCGCCAGCAGCTTGGTACAGGAATCCCTGTCCTACAATGAGCAGTTCTTC